The rows below give T cell receptor beta chains drawn from one sample of a study of blood T cell repertoires in COVID-19. Generated by immunoSEQ multiplex PCR, the TCRdb table keeps only in-frame clones and is missing some. The data show 200,000 to 250,000 clones, with roughly 79% seen just once and approximately 7.5% held by the top ten. Sequencing was done on a sample of peripheral blood. These receptors were taken from a woman older than 75 with COVID-19, enrolled during active disease. The CDR3 runs from the conserved cysteine through the conserved F or W. The D gene is left open where the match is weak. Clone size, where shown, is once, few, many, or a class for clones that have expanded.

CDR3 protein	CDR3 DNA	D gene	J gene	clone size	V gene
CASSYSRQGRTEAFF	TGTGCCAGCAGTTACTCCCGACAGGGTCGTACTGAAGCTTTCTTT	TRBD1	TRBJ1-1	few	TRBV6-5
CASRPLTGTSYNEQFF	TGTGCCAGCAGACCTTTGACAGGAACCTCCTACAATGAGCAGTTCTTC	.	TRBJ2-1	.	TRBV6-2/TRBV6-3
CASRGQETYEQYF	TGTGCCAGTAGAGGACAAGAGACCTACGAGCAGTACTTC	.	TRBJ2-7	.	TRBV19
CASSPSRDYGYTF	TGTGCCAGCTCACCATCGCGGGACTATGGCTACACCTTC	.	TRBJ1-2	.	TRBV18
CATALAGDGTDTQYF	TGCGCCACCGCTTTGGCGGGAGATGGCACAGATACGCAGTATTTT	TRBD2	TRBJ2-3	.	TRBV5-1
CASRPQGAGRTEAFF	TGTGCCAGCAGACCACAGGGGGCAGGGAGGACTGAAGCTTTCTTT	TRBD1	TRBJ1-1	.	TRBV5-4
CATSGSGSPGDSYNEQFF	TGTGCCACCAGTGGCTCGGGGTCCCCGGGAGACTCCTACAATGAGCAGTTCTTC	.	TRBJ2-1	.	TRBV24-1
CASRPRVPHEQYF	TGTGCCAGCAGGCCCAGGGTGCCGCACGAGCAGTACTTC	.	TRBJ2-7	.	TRBV28
CASRVPGLAALAKNIQYF	TGTGCCAGCAGGGTCCCGGGACTAGCGGCCCTAGCCAAAAACATTCAGTACTTC	TRBD2	TRBJ2-4	.	TRBV2
CASSYGGVSYEQYF	TGTGCCAGCAGTTACGGCGGGGTATCCTACGAGCAGTACTTC	.	TRBJ2-7	.	TRBV6-2/TRBV6-3
CASSYEAAYEQYF	TGTGCCAGCAGTTACGAAGCGGCCTACGAGCAGTACTTC	.	TRBJ2-7	.	TRBV6-2/TRBV6-3
CASSYGQTNTEAFF	TGTGCCAGCAGTTATGGCCAAACGAACACTGAAGCTTTCTTT	.	TRBJ1-1	.	TRBV27
CASSLTGNGNQPQHF	TGTGCCAGCAGCTTGACAGGGAATGGGAATCAGCCCCAGCATTTT	TRBD1	TRBJ1-5	.	TRBV7-9
CASSLGLAGDVGELFF	TGTGCCAGCAGTTTGGGACTAGCGGGAGACGTCGGGGAGCTGTTTTTT	TRBD2	TRBJ2-2	.	TRBV5-6
CSGGVYNEQFF	TGCAGTGGGGGGGTATACAATGAGCAGTTCTTC	.	TRBJ2-1	.	TRBV20-1
CSVERRGRSYEQYF	TGCAGCGTTGAGAGGCGGGGGAGATCCTACGAGCAGTACTTC	TRBD2	TRBJ2-7	.	TRBV29-1
CASSDTGRGGYTF	TGTGCCAGCAGTGACACGGGGAGGGGTGGCTACACCTTC	.	TRBJ1-2	.	TRBV6-6
CASSVEGQGLRQYF	TGTGCCAGCAGCGTAGAAGGACAGGGACTTCGGCAGTACTTC	TRBD1	TRBJ2-7	.	TRBV9
CASSLVGGTVEQFF	TGTGCCAGCAGCTTGGTAGGCGGGACAGTTGAGCAGTTCTTC	.	TRBJ2-1	.	TRBV5-4
CASSLPGGGNTIYF	TGTGCCAGCAGCCTCCCCGGAGGCGGAAACACCATATATTTT	.	TRBJ1-3	.	TRBV3-1/TRBV3-2
CASSVYERDTQYF	TGTGCCAGCAGCGTATACGAGCGGGATACGCAGTATTTT	.	TRBJ2-3	many	TRBV9
CASRPRDRNNEQFF	TGTGCCAGCCGGCCACGGGACAGGAACAATGAGCAGTTCTTC	TRBD1	TRBJ2-1	.	TRBV28
CASSLRDEQYF	TGTGCCAGCAGTCTCAGGGACGAGCAGTACTTC	.	TRBJ2-7	.	TRBV28
CASSPQRGSSETQYF	TGTGCCAGCTCACCACAAAGAGGCTCGTCGGAGACCCAGTACTTC	.	TRBJ2-5	.	TRBV18
CASSLEGSGSRNTIYF	TGCGCCAGCAGCTTGGAAGGTAGCGGGTCCCGAAACACCATATATTTT	.	TRBJ1-3	.	TRBV5-1
CAWKSILRQPRKGAFF	TGTGCCTGGAAGTCAATATTGAGACAGCCCCGGAAAGGAGCTTTCTTT	.	TRBJ1-1	.	TRBV30
CASSKPRGQCPYGYTF	TGTGCCAGCAGCAAACCGCGGGGACAGTGCCCTTATGGCTACACCTTC	.	TRBJ1-2	.	TRBV21-1
CASSPRGGAYEKLFF	TGTGCCAGCAGTCCGCGGGGGGGGGCATATGAAAAACTGTTTTTT	.	TRBJ1-4	.	TRBV28
CASRKTSGGEETQYF	TGTGCCAGCAGAAAGACTAGCGGGGGGGAAGAGACCCAGTACTTC	TRBD2	TRBJ2-5	once	TRBV3-1/TRBV3-2
CASSPPQGYTF	TGTGCCAGCAGTCCCCCCCAGGGCTACACCTTC	.	TRBJ1-2	.	TRBV6-5
CASTGGRGELFF	TGTGCCAGCACCGGGGGGCGCGGGGAGCTGTTTTTT	.	TRBJ2-2	.	TRBV6-5
CASSLDSAHGYTF	TGTGCCAGCAGCCTTGACAGCGCTCATGGCTACACCTTC	.	TRBJ1-2	.	TRBV11-1